Listed here is a single TCR beta chain. Its antigen is undetermined. TCRdb's table, derived via immunoSEQ multiplex PCR, lists solely in-frame clones and lacks some. There are about 94,000 clones in the sample; roughly 91% occur only once, and under 0.55% lies in the top ten. The sample comes from a study of graft-versus-host responses after intestinal transplantation. At the level of the study: All recipients got anti-thymocyte globulin induction, then tacrolimus and steroids for roughly three years.

General study results and limits: Individuals carrying graft-donor T cell macrochimerism showed high graft-versus-host to host-versus-graft clonal ratios in allografts. Peak circulating GvH clone levels tracked with early post-transplant HvG declines. Recipient marrow held GvH clones, some first seen in ileum or blood.

The ends were cut back, 2 bases at V and 4 bases at J, with 21 bases in the middle. The CDR3 runs to 17 residues. In germline, CDR1 is LNHDA, CDR2 SQIVND (reference sequence). The clonotype was recovered from a human donor who received an intestinal transplant. The chain links TRBV19 to TRBJ2-7; D is perhaps TRBD1 (6 bases). The material sequenced was unstimulated CD8+ T cells sorted from spleen or lymph node cells, taken before intestinal transplant. The CDR3 sequence: CASSIFLARGNFYEQYF. The CDR3 DNA follows: TGTGCCAGTAGTATATTTCTGGCGAGGGGGAATTTTTACGAGCAGTACTTC.